These 3 T cell receptor beta chains originate from one sample sequenced in a study of cytomegalovirus exposure and HLA in healthy donors. PCR was performed using 60 Vbeta and 13 Jbeta primers. Only in-frame clones appear in the TCRdb table, and some are missing; sequencing was by immunoSEQ multiplex PCR. The sample holds fewer than 250,000 clones, about 80% seen once. Sequencing was performed on PBMCs. These receptors were obtained from a man in his forties or fifties in good health and CMV-seropositive.

The J gene is TRBJ2-4, the V gene TRBV29-1, with TRBD1 matching 8 bases. Trimming at V came to 7 bases and at J to 6 bases, leaving 8 bases not matched to a gene. Germline CDR1 is SQVTM and CDR2 is ANQGSEA. The CDR3 sequence is 13 residues long. CDR3 in DNA: TGCAGCGCATCAGGGGGCGCGGGAAACATTCAGTACTTC. It specifies CSASGGAGNIQYF.

CDR3 amino acids: CASSLGLTGTEAFF. CDR3 sequence (DNA): TGTGCCAGCAGCTTAGGTCTAACGGGAACTGAAGCTTTCTTT. This chain connects TRBV7-6 to TRBJ1-1; no clear D gene. Germline loops: CDR1 SGHVS, CDR2 FNYEAQ. Trimming took 1 base from V and 5 from J, leaving 11 bases between them. The CDR3 loop spans 14 amino acids.

The rearrangement joins TRBV19 to TRBJ1-1; D ambiguous. The germline CDR1 and CDR2 sequences are LNHDA and SQIVND (reference sequence). The CDR3 is 14 amino acids. V dropped 2 bases and J dropped 2 bases, with 9 bases sitting between them. CDR3 DNA sequence: TGTGCCAGTAGTATATACGGGGTCAACACTGAAGCTTTCTTT. It translates to CASSIYGVNTEAFF. Complete variable domain (other parts from reference TRBV19 and TRBJ1-1): DGGITQSPKYLFRKEGQNVTLSCEQNLNHDAMYWYRQDPGQGLRLIYYSQIVNDFQKGDIAEGYSVSREKKESFPLTVTSAQKNPTAFYLCASSIYGVNTEAFFGQGTRLTVV.